These T cell receptor beta chains were read from a single sample in a study of early T cells in non-severe SARS-CoV-2 infection. TCRdb reanalysed the 5' RACE reads using MiXCR and keeps one entry per CDR3 protein. The sample has fewer than 120,000 distinct CDR3 sequences; roughly an eighth are singletons. Sample: whole blood, taken at baseline. These receptors all come from an adult who was a healthcare worker with PCR-confirmed SARS-CoV-2 infection or an uninfected control (not recorded which). Both conserved end residues are part of each CDR3. D genes are given only for firm matches. A row's size may be missing; if present it is once, few, many or a size class.

.	.	TRBV7-2	TRBJ2-5	CASSSQPETQYF	TGTGCCAGCAGTTCCCAACCAGAGACCCAGTACTTC
.	few	TRBV28	TRBJ2-7	CASSPAGLSPAYEQYF	TGTGCCAGCAGTCCTGCGGGACTTTCTCCCGCCTACGAGCAGTACTTC
TRBD1	few	TRBV30	TRBJ1-2	CAWSTPGQVNYGYTF	TGTGCCTGGAGTACGCCCGGACAGGTTAACTATGGCTACACCTTC
TRBD1	many	TRBV4-1	TRBJ2-7	CASSPDRGSYEQYF	TGCGCCAGCAGCCCTGACAGGGGTTCCTACGAGCAGTACTTC
.	many	TRBV20-1	TRBJ2-7	CSAERGEYEQYF	TGCAGTGCCGAGAGGGGCGAGTACGAGCAGTACTTC
.	few	TRBV3-1	TRBJ2-5	CASSQRVGKETQYF	TGTGCCAGCAGCCAACGGGTGGGCAAAGAGACCCAGTACTTC
.	few	TRBV3-1	TRBJ2-1	CASSQGAGRIDEQFF	TGTGCCAGCAGCCAAGGGGCTGGGCGGATCGATGAGCAGTTCTTC
.	medium-sized	TRBV5-1	TRBJ2-5	CASSLQETQYF	TGTGCCAGCAGCCTGCAAGAGACCCAGTACTTC
TRBD2	.	TRBV7-9	TRBJ2-1	CASSSTSGGDNEQFF	TGTGCCAGCAGCTCGACTAGCGGGGGGGACAATGAGCAGTTCTTC
.	few	TRBV2	TRBJ2-1	CASSEEGPREQFF	TGTGCCAGCAGTGAGGAGGGGCCAAGGGAGCAGTTCTTC
.	.	TRBV6-2/TRBV6-3	TRBJ2-3	CASSPASGTDTQYF	TGTGCCAGCAGCCCCGCTAGCGGCACAGATACGCAGTATTTT
TRBD2	few	TRBV27	TRBJ2-5	CASSFGTSGGLSQYF	TGTGCCAGCAGTTTTGGGACTAGCGGGGGTCTGTCCCAGTACTTC
.	few	TRBV4-1	TRBJ2-7	CASSQDQGYEQYF	TGCGCCAGCAGCCAAGATCAGGGTTACGAGCAGTACTTC
.	.	TRBV2	TRBJ2-3	CASHRISGQYF	TGTGCCTCTCACCGGATTTCAGGGCAGTATTTT
.	few	TRBV20-1	TRBJ2-1	CSVSPTGEQFF	TGCAGTGTTTCGCCCACTGGGGAGCAGTTCTTC
.	few	TRBV11-1	TRBJ2-7	CASSFGPTSYEQYF	TGTGCCAGCAGCTTTGGGCCAACTTCCTACGAGCAGTACTTC
.	.	TRBV4-2	TRBJ1-1	CASSQQRRNEAFF	TGTGCCAGCAGCCAGCAAAGGCGGAATGAAGCTTTCTTT
.	few	TRBV20-1	TRBJ2-5	CSARDNQETQYF	TGCAGTGCGCGGGACAACCAAGAGACCCAGTACTTC
.	few	TRBV12-3/TRBV12-4	TRBJ1-1	CASSLRQNTEAFF	TGTGCCAGCAGCCTCAGACAGAACACTGAAGCTTTCTTT
.	many	TRBV28	TRBJ2-1	CASSQPAGEQFF	TGTGCCAGCAGTCAACCTGCGGGTGAGCAGTTCTTC
.	few	TRBV18	TRBJ2-7	CASSPTALSRGSYEQYF	TGTGCCAGCTCACCAACCGCCCTCTCCCGGGGTTCCTACGAGCAGTACTTC
.	few	TRBV28	TRBJ1-2	CASSFAGALATDYGYTF	TGTGCCAGCAGTTTTGCTGGGGCCCTCGCGACAGACTATGGCTACACCTTC
TRBD1	few	TRBV7-8	TRBJ1-5	CASSLGEQGYSNQPQHF	TGTGCCAGCAGCTTAGGAGAACAGGGGTATAGCAATCAGCCCCAGCATTTT
.	few	TRBV3-1	TRBJ2-7	CASSQDTQIGTYEQYF	TGTGCCAGCAGCCAAGACACCCAGATTGGGACCTACGAGCAGTACTTC
TRBD2	.	TRBV10-3	TRBJ2-3	CAISEPSGGWNTQYF	TGTGCCATCAGTGAGCCTAGCGGGGGTTGGAATACGCAGTATTTT
TRBD2	.	TRBV6-6	TRBJ2-3	CASSYEAGGHTDTQYF	TGTGCCAGCAGTTATGAAGCGGGGGGGCACACAGATACGCAGTATTTT
TRBD1	few	TRBV6-5	TRBJ2-1	CASSHRTGGFAF	TGTGCCAGCAGTCACCGGACAGGGGGATTTGCCTTC
.	.	TRBV2	TRBJ2-7	CASSEGQGQREQYF	TGTGCCAGCAGTGAAGGGCAGGGACAAAGAGAGCAGTACTTC
TRBD2	.	TRBV20-1	TRBJ2-4	CSARLAGGPADIQYF	TGCAGTGCTAGATTAGCGGGAGGGCCGGCGGACATTCAGTACTTC
TRBD2	many	TRBV29-1	TRBJ2-1	CSVGPRGSGRTEQFF	TGCAGCGTTGGACCCCGTGGTAGCGGGAGGACCGAGCAGTTCTTC
.	.	TRBV6-5	TRBJ1-4	CATSLRGGNEKLFF	TGTGCCACCTCACTCCGGGGAGGTAATGAAAAACTGTTTTTT
TRBD1	few	TRBV6-5	TRBJ2-7	CASSYRGRAYEQYF	TGTGCCAGCAGTTACAGGGGGCGCGCCTACGAGCAGTACTTC
.	.	TRBV29-1	TRBJ1-3	CSVIRENTIYF	TGCAGCGTTATCAGGGAAAACACCATATATTTT